The 13 T cell receptor beta chains in this list originate from one sample, sequenced in a study of T cells in Graves' hyperthyroidism and ophthalmopathy. TCR beta CDR3 regions were amplified from RNA transcripts. First-round RT-PCR targeting the TCR CDR3 was performed with the HTBI primer set. TCRdb recomputed calls from the multiplex PCR reads with MiXCR, one row per CDR3 protein. The sample gives approximately 420,000 distinct CDR3 sequences, under 15% of which show up once; less than 35% is in the top ten. Sequencing was done on a sample of blood. The receptors derive from a woman aged 25 to 45 with Graves' hyperthyroidism.

The table lists this clonotype with many counts. The rearrangement joins TRBV27 to TRBJ2-7; D is perhaps TRBD1 (5 bases). The CDR3 loop spans 13 amino acids. V was pared by 6 bases and J by 1 base, with 10 bases between. Germline CDR1 and CDR2: MNHEY and SMNVEV (reference sequence). The CDR3 is CASRKRTSYEQYF. Here the CDR3 DNA reads TGTGCCAGCAGGAAGAGGACATCCTACGAGCAGTACTTC.

The chain couples TRBV20-1 to TRBJ1-1; D perhaps matches TRBD1 (5 bases). CDR1 DFQATT and CDR2 SNEGSKA come from the germline V gene (reference sequence). This CDR3 is 16 amino acids long. Trimming pared 0 bases from V and 1 base from J, leaving 15 bases between. Here the CDR3 reads CSARERKGPTNTEAFF. The DNA for the CDR3 is TGCAGTGCTAGAGAAAGGAAGGGGCCCACGAACACTGAAGCTTTCTTT.

The table lists this clonotype with a few counts. The chain combines TRBV5-4 with TRBJ2-1; 11 bases map to TRBD2. This CDR3 spans 17 amino acids. Germline lookup yields CDR1 SGHNT and CDR2 YYREEE (reference sequence). V lost 4 bases to trimming and J lost 7 bases; unmatched junction nucleotides: 13. The CDR3 sequence: CASSTGGVAGGLNEQFF. DNA of the CDR3: TGTGCCAGCAGCACGGGGGGAGTAGCGGGAGGGCTGAATGAGCAGTTCTTC.

Ten or more counts support this clonotype. The chain carries TRBV6-1 and TRBJ2-5; no definite D call. The CDR3 is made up of 14 amino acids. From germline, CDR1 is MNHNS and CDR2 SASEGT. Trimming left V 5 bases short and J 5 bases short, with 15 bases between. The CDR3 protein is CASSLSSTIETQYF. CDR3 nucleotides: TGTGCCAGCAGTTTAAGTAGTACGATCGAGACCCAGTACTTC.

Concerning this clonotype: With a much larger clone just one base away, this may be a read error. The chain has TRBV27 and TRBJ2-2; D gene ambiguous. V was clipped by 3 bases and J by 6 bases, with 5 bases between them. Looked up from germline, CDR1 is MNHEY and CDR2 is SMNVEV (reference sequence). This CDR3 has 12 amino acids. The CDR3 sequence is CASSFWAGELFF. The CDR3, as DNA: TGTGCCAGCAGTTTTTGGGCCGGGGAGCTGTTTTTT.

This clonotype was observed a handful of times. The rearrangement joins TRBV5-5 to TRBJ1-5; D remains ambiguous. CDR3 length: 15 residues. V was trimmed by 3 bases and J by 0 bases, leaving 10 bases between them. CDR1 and CDR2 from the germline V gene are SGHKS and YYEKEE (reference sequence). CDR3 amino acids: CASSSGLYSNQPQHF. The CDR3 DNA reads as TGTGCCAGCAGCTCGGGCTTATATAGCAATCAGCCCCAGCATTTT. Complete variable domain (other parts from reference TRBV5-5 and TRBJ1-5): DAGVTQSPTHLIKTRGQQVTLRCSPISGHKSVSWYQQVLGQGPQFIFQYYEKEERGRGNFPDRFSARQFPNYSSELNVNALLLGDSALYLCASSSGLYSNQPQHFGDGTRLSIL.

This clonotype has at least ten counts. This chain links TRBV6-1 with TRBJ1-2; 8 bases fit TRBD1. The CDR3 contains 15 residues. Per the germline V gene, CDR1 is MNHNS and CDR2 is SASEGT. The trim removed 6 bases at V and 8 bases at J, leaving 14 bases unmatched. The CDR3 reads CASRDSYAGGEGYTF. CDR3 in DNA: TGTGCCAGCAGGGACTCATATGCAGGGGGCGAAGGCTACACCTTC.

This clonotype was counted a few times. The chain joins TRBV7-3 to TRBJ2-1; no clear D gene. V was trimmed by 0 bases and J by 5 bases, leaving 14 bases between them. The V gene's germline CDR1 is SGHTA and CDR2 FQGTGA. The CDR3 contains 16 residues. Written as DNA, the CDR3 is TGTGCCAGCAGCTTAACGGGATGGAGAGTAGACAATGAGCAGTTCTTC. Translated, it gives CASSLTGWRVDNEQFF.

This clonotype was detected only a few times. The CDR3 sequence is CSVDSRGGGTDTQYF. CDR3 DNA sequence: TGCAGCGTTGATTCCCGAGGGGGTGGCACAGATACGCAGTATTTT. The genes are TRBV29-1 and TRBJ2-3; D may be TRBD1 (6 bases). V lost 3 bases and J 1 base, leaving 14 bases between the germline ends. Germline lookup yields CDR1 SQVTM and CDR2 ANQGSEA. The CDR3 is 15 amino acids.

The V call is TRBV7-9, the J call TRBJ2-6, with D hard to call. Germline CDR1 and CDR2: SEHNR and FQNEAQ (reference sequence). V lost 5 bases and J 0 bases, leaving 14 bases between the germline ends. The CDR3 is 17 residues long. The CDR3 region is CASSQDPSTSGANVLTF. The CDR3 DNA sequence: TGTGCCAGCAGCCAAGACCCGTCCACCTCTGGGGCCAACGTCCTGACTTTC.

This clonotype was observed at least ten times. This sequence joins TRBV28 and TRBJ2-7, with D perhaps assigned TRBD1 or TRBD2 (5 bases each). The V gene lost 10 bases and the J gene lost 4 bases, with 14 bases spanning the gap. From germline, CDR1 is MDHEN and CDR2 SYDVKM. CDR3 length equals 12 residues. Here the CDR3 DNA reads TGTGCCACCGGGACCGGGAAATACGAGCAGTACTTC. It yields the protein CATGTGKYEQYF.

Concerning this clonotype: The junction departs from germline at one end; a sequencing error may be responsible. The genes are TRBV9 and TRBJ2-1; TRBD2 agrees at 7 bases. CDR1 and CDR2 from the germline V gene are SGDLS and YYNGEE. This CDR3 has 16 amino acids. CDR3 residues: CASNVGGSKLYNEQFF. The CDR3, as DNA: TGTGCCAGCAACGTAGGCGGGAGTAAACTCTACAATGAGCAGTTCTTC.

Many counts were recorded for this clonotype. This chain uses TRBV6-1 with TRBJ1-5; D uncertain. The length of the CDR3 is 12 residues. The V gene's germline CDR1 is MNHNS and CDR2 SASEGT. Trimming cost V 6 bases and J 3 bases, with 6 bases left between them. The CDR3, as DNA: TGTGCCAGCAGGAACATCAATCAGCCCCAGCATTTT. Residues: CASRNINQPQHF.